A selection of T cell receptor beta chains follows, all from one sample in a study of immune heterogeneity within non-small cell lung tumors. MiXCR was run by TCRdb on the multiplex PCR reads, yielding one entry per CDR3 protein. This sample has around 2,900 distinct CDR3 sequences, with roughly 14% found just once. The sequencing sample was made of lung tumor tissue. Every receptor here comes from a female donor with non-small cell lung cancer. The CDR3 runs from the conserved cysteine through the conserved F or W. D genes are given only for firm matches. Some rows mark clone size as missing; the rest say once, few, many or name a class of expanded clone.

cdr3_length d_call j_call clone_size v_call cdr3_nt cdr3_aa
13 NA TRBJ1-1 few TRBV5-6 TGTGCCAGCAGCTTGGCTCGTCACACTGAAGCTTTCTTT CASSLARHTEAFF
13 NA TRBJ1-2 medium-sized TRBV24-1 TGTGCCACCAGTGATTTGGACAACTATGGCTACACCTTC CATSDLDNYGYTF
15 NA TRBJ1-4 large TRBV27 TGTGCCAGCAGTCGGGACCTCCGTGCTAATGAAAAACTGTTTTTT CASSRDLRANEKLFF
16 TRBD2 TRBJ2-3 few TRBV7-3 TGTGCCAGCAGCTTTACTAGCGGGAGTAGGGCAGATACGCAGTATTTT CASSFTSGSRADTQYF
16 NA TRBJ2-1 medium-sized TRBV30 TGTGCCTGGAGTGGGTTTCGTGGCGGCTCCTACAATGAGCAGTTCTTC CAWSGFRGGSYNEQFF
14 TRBD1 TRBJ1-1 medium-sized TRBV4-1 TGCGCCAGCAGCCGCCGGACAGGGGACACTGAAGCTTTCTTT CASSRRTGDTEAFF
18 TRBD2 TRBJ2-4 many TRBV6-1 TGTGCCAGCACTCCGGGGGGGGTCCCTACCCTAGCCAAAAACATTCAGTACTTC CASTPGGVPTLAKNIQYF
14 NA TRBJ1-2 medium-sized TRBV11-2 TGTGCCAGCAGCTTAGCCCGGGGGAACTATGGCTACACCTTC CASSLARGNYGYTF
13 NA TRBJ2-2 few TRBV7-3 TGTGCCAGAAGCTTAAGCGGGACCGGGGAGCTGTTTTTT CARSLSGTGELFF
13 NA TRBJ2-3 medium-sized TRBV12-3/TRBV12-4 TGTGCCAGCAGTATCTTTATGACAGATACGCAGTATTTT CASSIFMTDTQYF
16 TRBD1 TRBJ1-1 medium-sized TRBV6-5 TGTGCCAGCAGTTACGCAGTGACAGGGCGTAACACTGAAGCTTTCTTT CASSYAVTGRNTEAFF
14 NA TRBJ1-6 NA TRBV11-2 TGTGCCAGCAGCACGGCAGGGAGAGGCTCACCGCTCCACTTT CASSTAGRGSPLHF
15 TRBD2 TRBJ2-7 NA TRBV9 TGTGCCAGCAGCGCAGCCAGCGGGAAATCCTACGAGCAGTACTTC CASSAASGKSYEQYF
15 NA TRBJ2-1 medium-sized TRBV20-1 TGCAGTGCCAATCGCCCGGACGCCGCCTACAATGAGCAGTTCTTC CSANRPDAAYNEQFF